This TCR beta chain was sequenced in a study of a mutant IDH1 vaccine in newly diagnosed glioma. Looking at the study overall: An approximately 62% male, approximately 38% female split and a mean age of 40.4 years characterized treated patients. Earlier care involved radiotherapy, temozolomide, or both, and the majority received both.

The length of the CDR3 is 12 residues. Germline loops: CDR1 GTSNPN, CDR2 SVGIG (reference sequence). V lost 3 bases and J 4 bases, leaving 9 bases between the germline ends. As to time point: week 5, during vaccination. The study gave 300 ug of mutant IDH1 20-mer peptide per vaccine dose, with topical imiquimod. New WHO grade 3 or 4 IDH1-mutant, ATRX-lost astrocytomas were present in all donors. Note on this clone: Its antigen remains unidentified.

The assay was immunoSEQ multiplex PCR, and TCRdb's table has in-frame clones only and misses some. The sample includes more than 25,000 clones, approximately 80% of them seen just once. Here the sequenced sample was PBMCs, taken from a glioma patient whose treatment included an IDH1 peptide vaccine. The chain joins TRBV30 to TRBJ1-2; D gene ambiguous. The sequence came from a man in his forties or fifties with glioma. The CDR3 reads CAWSGPGYGYTF. Here the CDR3 DNA reads TGTGCCTGGAGCGGCCCCGGCTATGGCTACACCTTC.